The T cell receptor (beta chain) under discussion was sequenced for a study of blood T cell repertoires in COVID-19. This CDR3 contains 13 residues. Looked up from germline, CDR1 is GTSNPN and CDR2 is SVGIG (reference sequence). V lost 0 bases and J 2 bases, leaving 7 bases between the germline ends. Sequencing was performed with immunoSEQ multiplex PCR; in TCRdb, only in-frame clones are kept and a portion is missing. The sample consists of tens of thousands of clones, about 93% of them appearing once. Sequenced sample: peripheral blood. The sequence was obtained from a human donor in a cohort sampled during active COVID-19. The chain is built from TRBV30 and TRBJ1-1, with D unresolved. The CDR3 DNA follows: TGTGCCTGGAGTGTAAATAAAAACACTGAAGCTTTCTTT. Its translation: CAWSVNKNTEAFF.